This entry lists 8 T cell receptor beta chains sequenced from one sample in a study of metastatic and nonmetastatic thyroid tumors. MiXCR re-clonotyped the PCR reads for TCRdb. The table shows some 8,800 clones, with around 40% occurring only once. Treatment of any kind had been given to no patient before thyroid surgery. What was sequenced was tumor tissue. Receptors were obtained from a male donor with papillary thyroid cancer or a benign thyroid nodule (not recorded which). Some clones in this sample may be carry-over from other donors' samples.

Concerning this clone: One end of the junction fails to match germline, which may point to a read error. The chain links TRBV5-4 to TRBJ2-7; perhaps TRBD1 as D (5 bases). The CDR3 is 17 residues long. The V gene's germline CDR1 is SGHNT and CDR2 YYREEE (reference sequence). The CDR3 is CSSSLGAVQEVTHEQYF. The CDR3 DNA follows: TGTTCCAGCAGCTTGGGCGCGGTACAGGAAGTAACCCACGAGCAGTACTTC.

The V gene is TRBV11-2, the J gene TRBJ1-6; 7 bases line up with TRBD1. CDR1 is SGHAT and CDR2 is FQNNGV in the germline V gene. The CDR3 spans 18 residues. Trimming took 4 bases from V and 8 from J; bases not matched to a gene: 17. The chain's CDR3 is CASSSSFTGASGDSPLHF. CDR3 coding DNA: TGTGCCAGCAGCTCATCGTTTACAGGGGCCTCCGGGGATTCACCCCTCCACTTT.

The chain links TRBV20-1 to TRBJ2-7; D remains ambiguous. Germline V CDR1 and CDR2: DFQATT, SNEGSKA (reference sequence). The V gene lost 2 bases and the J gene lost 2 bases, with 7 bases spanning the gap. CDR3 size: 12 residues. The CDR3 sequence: CSARTAAYEQYF. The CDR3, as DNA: TGCAGTGCTAGAACCGCTGCCTACGAGCAGTACTTC.

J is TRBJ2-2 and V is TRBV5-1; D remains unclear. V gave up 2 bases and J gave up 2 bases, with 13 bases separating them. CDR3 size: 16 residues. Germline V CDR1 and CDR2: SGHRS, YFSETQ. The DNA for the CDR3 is TGCGCCAGCAGCTTTTCGGCGGTTCTAAACACCGGGGAGCTGTTTTTT. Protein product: CASSFSAVLNTGELFF.

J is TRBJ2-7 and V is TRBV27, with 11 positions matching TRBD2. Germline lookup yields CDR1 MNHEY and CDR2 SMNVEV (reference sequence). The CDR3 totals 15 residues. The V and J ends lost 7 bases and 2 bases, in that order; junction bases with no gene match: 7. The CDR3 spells CASTSGRRGAYEQYF. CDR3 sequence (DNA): TGTGCCAGCACTAGCGGGAGGAGGGGCGCCTACGAGCAGTACTTC.

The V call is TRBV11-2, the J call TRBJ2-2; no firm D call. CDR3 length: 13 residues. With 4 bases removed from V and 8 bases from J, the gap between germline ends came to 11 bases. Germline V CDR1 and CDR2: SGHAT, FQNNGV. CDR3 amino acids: CASSSVGRGELFF. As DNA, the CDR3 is TGTGCCAGCAGCTCCGTCGGGCGAGGGGAGCTGTTTTTT.

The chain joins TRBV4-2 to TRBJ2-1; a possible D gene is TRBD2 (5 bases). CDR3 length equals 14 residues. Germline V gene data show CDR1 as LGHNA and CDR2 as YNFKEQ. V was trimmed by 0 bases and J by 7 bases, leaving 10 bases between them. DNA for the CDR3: TGTGCCAGCAGCCAAGACCTAGCCAGTAATGAGCAGTTCTTC. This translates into CASSQDLASNEQFF.

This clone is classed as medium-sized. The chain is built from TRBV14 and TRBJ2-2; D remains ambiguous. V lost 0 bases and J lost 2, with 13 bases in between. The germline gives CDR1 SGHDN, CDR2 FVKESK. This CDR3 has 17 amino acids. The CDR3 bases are TGTGCCAGCAGCCAAGACTGGATAGGGCCCAACACCGGGGAGCTGTTTTTT. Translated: CASSQDWIGPNTGELFF. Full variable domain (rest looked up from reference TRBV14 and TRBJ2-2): EAGVTQFPSHSVIEKGQTVTLRCDPISGHDNLYWYRRVMGKEIKFLLHFVKESKQDESGMPNNRFLAERTGGTYSTLKVQPAELEDSGVYFCASSQDWIGPNTGELFFGEGSRLTVL.